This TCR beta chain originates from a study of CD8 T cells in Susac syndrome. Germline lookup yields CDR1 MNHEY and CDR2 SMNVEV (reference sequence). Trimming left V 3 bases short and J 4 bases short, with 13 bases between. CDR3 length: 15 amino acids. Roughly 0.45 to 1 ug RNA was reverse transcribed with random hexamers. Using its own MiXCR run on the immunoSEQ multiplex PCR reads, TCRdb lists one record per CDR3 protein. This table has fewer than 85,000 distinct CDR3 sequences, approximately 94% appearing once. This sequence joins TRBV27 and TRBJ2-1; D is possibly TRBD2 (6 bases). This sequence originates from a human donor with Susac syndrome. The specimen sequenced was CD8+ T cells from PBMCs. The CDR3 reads CASSLSDGLYNEQFF. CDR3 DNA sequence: TGTGCCAGCAGTTTGAGTGACGGACTATACAATGAGCAGTTCTTC.